This passage covers 17 T cell receptor beta chains from one sample sequenced in a study of PD-1 blockade in classical Hodgkin lymphoma. The table came from immunoSEQ multiplex PCR; TCRdb's copy has only in-frame clones and leaves some out. The top ten hold about 0.25% of the sample, which has 20,000 to 25,000 clones, roughly 87% seen once. Time point in this sample: newly diagnosed, previously untreated cHL patient sample. Starting with thawed PBMCs, CD4+ T cells were purified by magnetic negative selection. What was sequenced was CD4+ T cells from blood. These receptors were obtained from a human donor with classical Hodgkin lymphoma.

The chain carries TRBV7-2 and TRBJ2-2; D possibly matches TRBD1 or TRBD2 (5 bases each). The CDR3 covers 16 residues. In germline, CDR1 is SGHTA, CDR2 FQGNSA. Trimming shortened V by 4 bases and J by 8 bases, and 20 bases separated the two germline ends. Here the CDR3 reads CASSSQQVRRLGELFF. Here the CDR3 DNA reads TGTGCCAGCAGCTCTCAACAGGTCCGGAGGTTGGGGGAGCTGTTTTTT.

A single count supports this clone. The V gene is TRBV5-6, the J gene TRBJ2-2, with TRBD2 as a possible D gene (5 bases). The CDR3 is made up of 17 amino acids. The V end was cut by 0 bases, the J end by 7 bases, with 19 bases between. CDR1 and CDR2 from the germline V gene are SGHDT and YYEEEE. The CDR3 DNA follows: TGTGCCAGCAGCTTGGCCTTACGGGCTAGCCGTGGCGGGGAGCTGTTTTTT. Translation gives CASSLALRASRGGELFF.

The sample holds one count of this clone. The chain combines TRBV30 with TRBJ2-3; no definite D call. Per the germline V gene, CDR1 is GTSNPN and CDR2 is SVGIG (reference sequence). V shed 5 bases and J shed 6 bases, with 12 bases lying between them. The CDR3 extends over 12 amino acids. CDR3 sequence: CAWGGLVDTQYF. DNA of the CDR3: TGTGCCTGGGGCGGTCTCGTGGATACGCAGTATTTT.

V usage is TRBV19 and J usage is TRBJ2-7; perhaps TRBD1 as D (6 bases). This CDR3 has 15 amino acids. The V gene lost 4 bases and the J gene lost 2 bases, with 15 bases spanning the gap. Looked up from germline, CDR1 is LNHDA and CDR2 is SQIVND (reference sequence). The CDR3 loop reads CASSTPGQLAYEQYF. CDR3 DNA sequence: TGTGCCAGTAGTACGCCGGGACAACTAGCCTACGAGCAGTACTTC.

Regarding this clone: The limits of the CDR3 on the DNA are not certain, so only TCRdb's listed CDR3 is given. V gene TRBV21-1 combines with J gene TRBJ2-3; the table's TRBD2 call for D was not verified on the DNA. TRBV21-1 is a pseudogene segment. The length of the CDR3 is 17 amino acids, counting both ends. CDR3 sequence: CASSKVWEYPCTDTQYF.

The rearrangement links TRBV6-5 to TRBJ2-2; D gene unclear. This CDR3 has 16 residues. Germline V gives CDR1 MNHEY, CDR2 SVGAGI. The germline V and J ends were trimmed by 0 bases and 1 base, with 9 bases remaining between them. CDR3 sequence reads: CASSYSMAGNTGELFF. CDR3 nucleotide sequence: TGTGCCAGCAGTTACTCGATGGCAGGGAACACCGGGGAGCTGTTTTTT.

The CDR3 DNA reads TGTGCCAGCAGCTCACAGGGTGGGGAGCAGTTCTTC. Protein: CASSSQGGEQFF. The gene calls are TRBV5-4 and TRBJ2-1, with D perhaps TRBD1 (6 bases). Trimming took 3 bases from V and 10 from J, leaving 11 bases between them. CDR1 is SGHNT and CDR2 is YYREEE in the germline V gene (reference sequence). The CDR3 consists of 12 residues.

This chain uses TRBV2 with TRBJ2-7, with TRBD1 matching over 9 bases. The CDR3 covers 15 residues. V lost 6 bases, J lost 2 bases, and 8 bases stayed unmatched. Germline CDR1 reads SNHLY; CDR2 reads FYNNEI. CDR3 amino acids: CASRRQGEGPYEQYF. The CDR3 DNA reads TGTGCCAGCAGAAGACAGGGGGAAGGTCCCTACGAGCAGTACTTC.

The chain carries TRBV11-3 and TRBJ2-2; D is ambiguous. Trimming left V 5 bases short and J 7 bases short, with 8 bases between. Germline values: CDR1 SGHNT, CDR2 YENEEA. The CDR3 spans 12 residues. As DNA, the CDR3 is TGTGCCAGCAGCCTGGTGGACGGGGAGCTGTTTTTT. Protein sequence: CASSLVDGELFF. Complete variable domain (other parts from reference TRBV11-3 and TRBJ2-2): EAGVVQSPRYKIIEKKQPVAFWCNPISGHNTLYWYLQNLGQGPELLIRYENEEAVDDSQLPKDRFSAERLKGVDSTLKIQPAELGDSAVYLCASSLVDGELFFGEGSRLTVL.

The chain recombines TRBV7-2 with TRBJ1-3, with D tentatively TRBD1 (5 bases). Germline lookup yields CDR1 SGHTA and CDR2 FQGNSA. CDR3 length equals 15 residues. CDR3 sequence reads: CAAFDSPSSGNTIYF. As DNA, the CDR3 is TGTGCAGCCTTCGACAGCCCAAGCTCTGGAAACACCATATATTTT.

Note on this clone: An end of the junction differs from the germline gene, which may be a read error. The J gene is TRBJ1-6, the V gene TRBV5-6, with D possibly being TRBD1 (6 bases). Germline CDR1 is SGHDT and CDR2 is YYEEEE. This CDR3 is 17 amino acids long. CDR3 DNA sequence: TGTGCCAGCAGCCCCAGGGACAAGGGCTCCCATAATTCACCCCTCCACTTT. This translates into CASSPRDKGSHNSPLHF.

The rearrangement joins TRBV10-3 to TRBJ1-5; no firm D call. The CDR3 covers 15 residues. The V end was cut by 8 bases, the J end by 0 bases, with 14 bases between. The germline V gene encodes CDR1 ENHRY and CDR2 SYGVKD. The CDR3 coding sequence is TGTGCCATCGCCCAGGCAGGCAATAGCAATCAGCCCCAGCATTTT. Its translation: CAIAQAGNSNQPQHF.

This clone occurred once. This rearrangement joins TRBV2 to TRBJ2-7, with D perhaps matching TRBD1 (6 bases). Trimming shortened V by 8 bases and J by 0 bases, and 14 bases separated the two germline ends. This CDR3 has 14 residues. Germline-derived CDR1 and CDR2 are SNHLY and FYNNEI. The CDR3 DNA reads TGTGCCAGCTTGGCAGACAGGCTCTCCTACGAGCAGTACTTC. Its protein is CASLADRLSYEQYF.

DNA of the CDR3: TGTGCCAGCAGTTTACAGGGGCCCCAAGGCACTGAAGCTTTCTTT. Translating it yields CASSLQGPQGTEAFF. The chain has TRBV6-5 and TRBJ1-1; 7 bases align to TRBD1. The V gene's germline CDR1 is MNHEY and CDR2 SVGAGI. The CDR3 spans 15 residues. V was clipped by 4 bases and J by 4 bases; unmatched bases: 9.

This chain joins TRBV14 and TRBJ2-1; 9 bases fit TRBD2. The germline V gene encodes CDR1 SGHDN and CDR2 FVKESK. Trimming took 2 bases from V and 4 from J; bases not matched to a gene: 3. This CDR3 comprises 15 residues. CDR3 DNA sequence: TGTGCCAGCAGCCAAACTAGCGGGTCTTACAATGAGCAGTTCTTC. This gives the protein CASSQTSGSYNEQFF. The full variable domain, in which reference TRBV14 and TRBJ2-1 provide the parts outside the CDR3, is EAGVTQFPSHSVIEKGQTVTLRCDPISGHDNLYWYRRVMGKEIKFLLHFVKESKQDESGMPNNRFLAERTGGTYSTLKVQPAELEDSGVYFCASSQTSGSYNEQFFGPGTRLTVL.

The V gene is TRBV30, the J gene TRBJ1-1; D unclear. Germline V CDR1 and CDR2: GTSNPN, SVGIG (reference sequence). CDR3 size: 12 residues. V was clipped by 3 bases and J by 8 bases, with 13 bases between them. CDR3 protein: CAWRGSFFEAFF. The CDR3 region has the DNA TGTGCCTGGAGGGGCAGCTTCTTCGAAGCTTTCTTT.

The chain links TRBV7-9 to TRBJ1-4; a weak D match, TRBD1 (6 bases). V dropped 1 base and J dropped 8 bases, with 20 bases sitting between them. The germline V gene has CDR1 SEHNR and CDR2 FQNEAQ (reference sequence). The CDR3 extends over 17 amino acids. CDR3 sequence: CASSLGVATGFEEKLFF. The CDR3 coding sequence is TGTGCCAGCAGCTTAGGCGTGGCAACAGGGTTTGAAGAAAAACTGTTTTTT.